Following are 2 T cell receptor beta chains from one sample sequenced in a study of blood T cell repertoires in COVID-19. Data came from immunoSEQ multiplex PCR; TCRdb stores just in-frame clones and leaves some out. The table lists 80,000 to 100,000 clones, under 80% of them singletons. The sequenced sample consisted of peripheral blood. The receptor source for this set is a human donor in a cohort sampled during active COVID-19.

V usage is TRBV27 and J usage is TRBJ1-1, with unresolved D. Trimming stripped 2 bases from V and 10 bases from J, with 14 bases between. Germline V gene sequence: CDR1 MNHEY, CDR2 SMNVEV (reference sequence). The CDR3 is made up of 13 amino acids. The CDR3 DNA is TGTGCCAGCAGTTTAAGGGAGGTCAGTCGAGCTTTCTTT. Amino acid sequence: CASSLREVSRAFF.

The chain is built from TRBV27 and TRBJ1-2; 9 nucleotides line up with TRBD1. The CDR3 consists of 13 residues. Germline V lookup: CDR1 MNHEY, CDR2 SMNVEV (reference sequence). The V segment lost 6 bases and the J segment 5 bases; nucleotides outside the gene matches: 4. Here the CDR3 reads CASSFGQGYGYTF. Here the CDR3 DNA reads TGTGCCAGCAGCTTTGGACAGGGGTATGGCTACACCTTC.